Below are 10 T cell receptor beta chains sequenced from a single sample in a study of blood T cells in healthy people across ages. A second about 6 to 11 cycle PCR used barcoded and J-beta primers. TCRdb fed the 5' RACE reads into MiXCR, producing one record per CDR3 protein. The data show 550,000 to 800,000 distinct CDR3 sequences, with about 32% seen just once and 15% held by the top ten. Sequenced input: blood. These receptors all come from a woman at least 80 years old in good health.

The V call is TRBV5-1, the J call TRBJ2-7, with a tentative D call TRBD1 (5 bases). This CDR3 region has 16 residues. CDR1 SGHRS and CDR2 YFSETQ come from the germline V gene. CDR3 region: CDGSPDGQGSSYEQYF. The CDR3 DNA reads TGCGACGGCAGCCCGGACGGACAAGGTTCTTCCTACGAGCAGTACTTC.

In this sample, this clonotype turned up a few times. The rearrangement joins TRBV4-2 to TRBJ2-2, with 13 bases that match TRBD2. The CDR3 is made up of 18 amino acids. Germline loops: CDR1 LGHNA, CDR2 YNFKEQ. The V and J ends lost 1 base and 2 bases, in that order; junction bases with no gene match: 4. The CDR3 protein is CASSQVLAGGLNTGELFF. CDR3 DNA: TGTGCCAGCAGCCAAGTACTAGCGGGGGGGCTCAACACCGGGGAGCTGTTTTTT.

Concerning this clonotype itself: A much larger clone is a single base away; this may be a read error. The chain combines TRBV11-2 with TRBJ2-6; 9 bases align to TRBD1. Germline V gives CDR1 SGHAT, CDR2 FQNNGV. The CDR3 consists of 17 residues. CDR3 bases: TGTCCCAGCAGCTTACAGACAGGGGGAAGTGGGGCCAACGTCCTGACTTTC. Translating gives CPSSLQTGGSGANVLTF.

This clonotype was detected many times. The chain is built from TRBV12-3 or TRBV12-4 and TRBJ2-1; weak D call: TRBD2 (7 bases). Deletions cut 4 bases from V and 7 bases from J, with 17 bases between. This CDR3 is built from 15 residues. CDR3 protein: CASSYLRGGGNEQFF. The DNA for the CDR3 is TGTGCCAGCAGTTATTTAAGGGGGGGCGGGAATGAGCAGTTCTTC.

This clonotype was detected ten times or more. The rearrangement joins TRBV12-3 or TRBV12-4 to TRBJ1-5, with D possibly TRBD1 on 6 matching bases. With 3 bases removed from V and 2 bases from J, the gap between germline ends came to 11 bases. The CDR3 is 15 amino acids. The CDR3 DNA reads TGTGCCAGCAGTTTGAGGACAGCAGGCAATCAGCCCCAGCATTTT. Translation gives CASSLRTAGNQPQHF.

The J gene is TRBJ1-1, the V gene TRBV19, with D perhaps TRBD1 (6 bases). The length of the CDR3 is 14 residues. Trimming cost V 5 bases and J 2 bases, with 12 bases left between them. CDR1 and CDR2 (germline): LNHDA, SQIVND (reference sequence). CDR3 protein: CASSLFRGNTEAFF. The CDR3 nucleotides are TGTGCCAGTAGTCTCTTCAGGGGCAACACTGAAGCTTTCTTT.

This clonotype was seen many times. The genes are TRBV11-2 and TRBJ2-3; D is unresolved. This CDR3 is built from 16 residues. Trimming pared 4 bases from V and 2 bases from J, leaving 16 bases between. Germline V CDR1 and CDR2: SGHAT, FQNNGV. The CDR3 region is CASSYGNELITDTQYF. The CDR3 bases are TGTGCCAGCAGCTATGGTAATGAGCTGATCACAGATACGCAGTATTTT.

This chain connects TRBV19 to TRBJ1-1, with D possibly being TRBD1 (6 bases). Looked up from germline, CDR1 is LNHDA and CDR2 is SQIVND (reference sequence). The CDR3 is made up of 16 amino acids. The V end lost 3 bases, the J end lost 2 bases, and 16 bases lay between the germline ends. The chain's CDR3 is CASSIARGRKNTEAFF. CDR3 bases: TGTGCCAGTAGTATCGCCCGGGGGCGAAAAAACACTGAAGCTTTCTTT.

The chain has TRBV6-5 and TRBJ2-5, with D possibly matching TRBD2 (5 bases). With 0 bases removed from V and 0 bases from J, the gap between germline ends came to 17 bases. Germline assignment: CDR1 MNHEY and CDR2 SVGAGI. The CDR3 runs 18 residues. The chain's CDR3 is CASSYSPLLSGNQETQYF. DNA for the CDR3: TGTGCCAGCAGTTACTCGCCCCTCCTAAGCGGTAACCAAGAGACCCAGTACTTC.

In its sample, this clonotype was seen a few times. This chain links TRBV4-2 with TRBJ1-1, with TRBD1 matching 8 bases. The CDR3 is 16 residues long. Trimming cost V 0 bases and J 4 bases; bases outside gene matches: 7. Germline V lookup: CDR1 LGHNA, CDR2 YNFKEQ. In DNA form, the CDR3 reads TGTGCCAGCAGCCAAGAAGGGCAGGGGGCGGTCACTGAAGCTTTCTTT. As protein: CASSQEGQGAVTEAFF.